These 17 T cell receptor beta chains were all obtained from the same sample, sequenced in a study of OX40 agonist ivuxolimab in advanced cancers. Method: immunoSEQ multiplex PCR; TCRdb's copy keeps in-frame clones and lacks some. The sample contains under 60,000 clones, about nine tenths of which appear only once. The sequenced sample was CD4+ or CD8+ T cells sorted from blood, obtained in a trial of the OX40 agonist ivuxolimab. These receptors were taken from an adult with an advanced solid tumor such as melanoma, head and neck, liver or kidney cancer.

This clone came up once. This sequence joins TRBV5-1 and TRBJ1-2, with 7 bases lining up with TRBD1. The V and J ends lost 5 bases and 1 base, in that order; junction bases with no gene match: 5. Germline CDR1 SGHRS, CDR2 YFSETQ. The CDR3 runs 14 residues. This CDR3 is CASRSDRNNYGYTF. The DNA of the CDR3 is TGCGCCAGCAGGTCGGACAGGAATAACTATGGCTACACCTTC.

The chain is built from TRBV6-8 and TRBJ1-1, with D possibly matching TRBD1 (6 bases). Germline V CDR1 and CDR2: MNHGY, SAAAGT. V was pared by 5 bases and J by 9 bases, with 10 bases between. The CDR3 contains 11 residues. Here the CDR3 DNA reads TGTGCCAGCAGTGAAGGACAGCAAGCTTTCTTT. Its translation is CASSEGQQAFF.

This chain links TRBV6-1 with TRBJ2-5; 10 bases are shared with TRBD2. The CDR3 has 15 amino acids. Germline V CDR1 and CDR2: MNHNS, SASEGT. V shed 0 bases and J 4 bases; nucleotides not matched to a gene: 2. CDR3 region: CASSEAASGRETQYF. The CDR3 nucleotides are TGTGCCAGCAGTGAAGCGGCTAGCGGGAGAGAGACCCAGTACTTC.

In DNA form, the CDR3 reads TGCGCCAGCAGTCAGACCGGCGTCTATGGCTACACCTTC. This sequence encodes CASSQTGVYGYTF. The chain couples TRBV5-1 to TRBJ1-2, with D uncertain. This CDR3 has 13 residues. Deletions cut 5 bases from V and 4 bases from J, with 12 bases between. Germline loops: CDR1 SGHRS, CDR2 YFSETQ.

This chain connects TRBV18 to TRBJ1-3; D remains ambiguous. V lost 3 bases and J lost 0, with 15 bases in between. Germline CDR1 reads KGHSH; CDR2 reads LQKENI. This CDR3 region has 17 residues. The CDR3, as DNA: TGTGCCAGCTCACCCGTGTATGGGTTCCTCTCTGGAAACACCATATATTTT. Amino acids: CASSPVYGFLSGNTIYF.

The chain is built from TRBV29-1 and TRBJ2-1, with 9 bases lining up with TRBD2. The CDR3 covers 16 residues. Germline CDR1 and CDR2: SQVTM and ANQGSEA. J gave up 1 base and V 4 bases, and 8 bases lay outside the gene matches. CDR3 sequence: CSVGGGRAGSYNEQFF. DNA for the CDR3: TGCAGCGTTGGGGGCGGGAGGGCCGGTTCCTACAATGAGCAGTTCTTC.

The chain combines TRBV19 with TRBJ2-1; D unresolved. Trimming took 3 bases from V and 10 from J, leaving 10 bases between them. The CDR3 has 12 amino acids. The germline CDR1 and CDR2 sequences are LNHDA and SQIVND (reference sequence). The CDR3 reads CASSIVLGEQFF. The CDR3 nucleotides are TGTGCCAGTAGTATTGTGTTGGGGGAGCAGTTCTTC.

The rearrangement joins TRBV7-8 to TRBJ1-1; unclear D gene. There are 14 residues in the CDR3. Germline V gene lookup returns CDR1 SGHVS and CDR2 FQNEAQ. Between the trimmed V and J ends, which lost 3 bases and 1 base, there was a span of 9 bases. CDR3 DNA sequence: TGTGCCAGCAGCTTTTCCTCAGGGAACACTGAAGCTTTCTTT. Protein product: CASSFSSGNTEAFF.

The genes are TRBV9 and TRBJ2-7; no clear D gene. V was clipped by 0 bases and J by 6 bases, with 13 bases between them. The CDR3 spans 14 residues. In germline, CDR1 is SGDLS, CDR2 YYNGEE. The CDR3 coding sequence is TGTGCCAGCAGCGTAGAGGGTAGCCGGAGCGAGCAGTACTTC. It is translated as CASSVEGSRSEQYF.

The V call is TRBV7-3, the J call TRBJ2-3; tentative D call: TRBD1 (6 bases). The CDR3 is 13 residues long. V was cut by 6 bases and J by 4 bases, with 11 bases left in between. Germline CDR1 is SGHTA and CDR2 is FQGTGA. CDR3 sequence: CASSAGVADTQYF. CDR3 nucleotide sequence: TGTGCCAGCAGTGCAGGGGTGGCAGATACGCAGTATTTT.

Note on this clone: Other DNA sequences in this sample translate to the same CDR3. V usage is TRBV18 and J usage is TRBJ2-1; D call uncertain. V gave up 5 bases and J gave up 0 bases, with 8 bases separating them. The germline CDR1 and CDR2 sequences are KGHSH and LQKENI. This CDR3 contains 14 residues. CDR3 amino acids: CASSGGSSYNEQFF. The CDR3 DNA is TGTGCCAGCTCAGGCGGAAGCTCCTACAATGAGCAGTTCTTC.

A word on this clone: Mismatch with germline at one junction end may stem from a read error. The chain combines TRBV6-5 with TRBJ1-6; weak D call: TRBD1 (6 bases). CDR1 MNHEY and CDR2 SVGAGI come from the germline V gene. The length of the CDR3 is 14 residues. CDR3 amino acids: CASRPDSGASPPHF. Here the CDR3 DNA reads TGTGCCAGCAGGCCAGATTCAGGGGCTTCACCCCCCCACTTT.

J is TRBJ2-5 and V is TRBV5-1; D call uncertain. CDR1 is SGHRS, CDR2 YFSETQ, per germline. This CDR3 is built from 17 residues. V was cut by 5 bases and J by 1 base, with 21 bases left in between. In DNA, the CDR3 is TGCGCCAGCAGTCGGACCGGTGCAACCGCTCCCCAAGAGACCCAGTACTTC. Translation: CASSRTGATAPQETQYF.

The chain links TRBV28 to TRBJ2-7, with a possible D match to TRBD2 (6 bases). Germline CDR1 and CDR2: MDHEN and SYDVKM. This CDR3 has 17 residues. V lost 5 bases, J lost 6 bases, and 26 bases lay in between. The CDR3 loop is CASSPIGLRRERVEQYF. The DNA for the CDR3 is TGTGCCAGCAGTCCCATCGGGTTGAGGAGGGAGCGGGTCGAGCAGTACTTC. The variable domain in full, with the rest retrieved from reference TRBV28 and TRBJ2-7, is DVKVTQSSRYLVKRTGEKVFLECVQDMDHENMFWYRQDPGLGLRLIYFSYDVKMKEKGDIPEGYSVSREKKERFSLILESASTNQTSMYLCASSPIGLRRERVEQYFGPGTRLTVT.

This sequence joins TRBV5-1 and TRBJ1-2; D is unclear. The CDR3 extends over 14 amino acids. Germline CDR1 is SGHRS and CDR2 is YFSETQ. The V gene lost 2 bases and the J gene lost 4 bases, with 12 bases spanning the gap. DNA of the CDR3: TGCGCCAGCAGCTTAGTTCACAGCGGCTATGGCTACACCTTC. This codes for CASSLVHSGYGYTF.

The chain couples TRBV6-5 to TRBJ1-4; D is perhaps TRBD1 (6 bases). Germline V CDR1 and CDR2: MNHEY, SVGAGI. This CDR3 has 14 residues. Trimming shortened V by 2 bases and J by 4 bases, and 8 bases separated the two germline ends. CDR3 nucleotide sequence: TGTGCCAGCAGTTACGGACAGATTAATGAAAAACTGTTTTTT. Translation: CASSYGQINEKLFF.

This rearrangement joins TRBV19 to TRBJ2-1; no firm D call. Germline CDR1 is LNHDA and CDR2 is SQIVND (reference sequence). This CDR3 contains 16 residues. V lost 0 bases and J 5 bases, leaving 14 bases between the germline ends. CDR3 in amino acids: CASSIDRDNGHNEQFF. Here the CDR3 DNA reads TGTGCCAGTAGTATAGATCGTGATAATGGGCACAATGAGCAGTTCTTC.